Described below is a single T cell receptor (beta chain) sequence and its context. No antigen is known for it. The CDR3 contains 13 residues. Germline values: CDR1 MDHEN, CDR2 SYDVKM. PCR was performed a second time for about 7 to 12 cycles using a sample-barcoded 5' primer and a J-beta primer mix. One entry per CDR3 protein, called by TCRdb with MiXCR from the 5' RACE reads. Of 380,000 or so distinct CDR3 sequences listed, 45% to 65% are singletons. The source of the sample is a study of blood T cells in healthy people across ages. Overall study results and limits: A strong correlation between TCR beta diversity and naive T cell percentage was seen.

The chain uses TRBV28 and TRBJ2-5, with D possibly being TRBD1 (6 bases). The J call could be wrong; TRBJ2-7 is a better fit for the DNA end. Sequencing was carried out using blood. This sequence originates from a man aged 60 to 69 in good health. Here the CDR3 DNA reads TGTGCCAGCAGTTTAGTTCTACAGGGCGAGCAGTACTTC. It specifies CASSLVLQGEQYF.